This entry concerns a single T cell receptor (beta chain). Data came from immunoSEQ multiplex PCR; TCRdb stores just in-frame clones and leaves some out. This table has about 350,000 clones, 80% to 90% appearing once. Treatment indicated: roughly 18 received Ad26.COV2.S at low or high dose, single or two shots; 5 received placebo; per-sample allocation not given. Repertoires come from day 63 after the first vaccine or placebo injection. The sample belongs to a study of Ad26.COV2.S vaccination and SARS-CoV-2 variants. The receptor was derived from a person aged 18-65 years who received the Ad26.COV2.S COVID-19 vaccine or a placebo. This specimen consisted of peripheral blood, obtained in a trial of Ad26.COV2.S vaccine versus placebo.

CDR3 DNA sequence: TGCGCCAGCAGCCAAGACCGATTGCTAACGGATGGCTACACCTTC. Translating it yields CASSQDRLLTDGYTF. This rearrangement joins TRBV4-3 to TRBJ1-2; D is unresolved. The germline gives CDR1 LGHNA, CDR2 YSLEER. The CDR3 contains 15 residues. V lost 0 bases and J lost 6, with 14 bases in between.